This TCR beta chain was identified during a study of T cell responses to AZD1222 COVID-19 vaccine. The table came from immunoSEQ multiplex PCR; TCRdb's copy has only in-frame clones and leaves some out. The sample includes over 100,000 clones, over 75% of them seen just once. Remarks on this clone: Its antigen remains unknown.

Study-wide results and caveats: Unmutated regions of variants are reportedly targeted by nearly half of spike-specific TCRs.

Germline CDR1 MNHEY, CDR2 SVGEGT. The germline V and J ends were trimmed by 5 bases and 0 bases, with 20 bases remaining between them. This CDR3 contains 18 residues. The chain is built from TRBV6-2 or TRBV6-3 and TRBJ2-4, with D perhaps matching TRBD2 (5 bases). This clonotype originated in an adult in good health. Material: peripheral blood, obtained on day 0 of AZD1222 vaccination. The CDR3 nucleotides read TGTGCCAGCAGTCTAGCAGGTGGCATGAGCGAAGCCAAAAACATTCAGTACTTC. It yields the protein CASSLAGGMSEAKNIQYF.